A single sample is the source of the 7 T cell receptor beta chains below, sequenced in a study of siplizumab effects on memory and regulatory T cells. The data were produced by immunoSEQ multiplex PCR, yet TCRdb's version contains in-frame clones alone and is incomplete. The sample carries approximately 100,000 clones, around 90% recorded once. The specimen was non-Treg CD4+ T cells sorted from blood. The receptor set was obtained from a human donor in good health.

This chain links TRBV15 with TRBJ2-5, with no clear D. V was cut by 0 bases and J by 10 bases, with 12 bases left in between. The CDR3 runs 13 residues. Germline CDR1 is LNHNV and CDR2 is YYDKDF (reference sequence). CDR3: CATSRDKGGIQYF. Written as DNA, the CDR3 is TGTGCCACCAGCAGAGATAAGGGCGGAATCCAGTACTTC.

The CDR3 nucleotides are TGCGCCAGCAGCCAAGGAACAGGATTCAACAATCAGCCCCAGCATTTT. Translation gives CASSQGTGFNNQPQHF. The chain links TRBV4-1 to TRBJ1-5, with D perhaps matching TRBD1 (5 bases). The germline V and J ends were trimmed by 1 base and 3 bases, with 13 bases remaining between them. Germline CDR1 and CDR2: MGHRA and YSYEKL. The CDR3 totals 16 residues.

This chain joins TRBV9 and TRBJ2-1, with unresolved D. V shed 6 bases and J shed 4 bases, with 11 bases lying between them. The CDR3 contains 13 residues. The germline CDR1 and CDR2 sequences are SGDLS and YYNGEE. In DNA, the CDR3 is TGTGCCAGCACCCCCGACTTATACAATGAGCAGTTCTTC. Translating it yields CASTPDLYNEQFF.

The V gene is TRBV18, the J gene TRBJ1-5; D unclear. Between the trimmed V and J ends, which lost 2 bases and 5 bases, there was a span of 7 bases. Per the germline V gene, CDR1 is KGHSH and CDR2 is LQKENI. CDR3 length: 13 residues. The CDR3 nucleotides are TGTGCCAGCTCACCAATGAACGATCAGCCCCAGCATTTT. As protein: CASSPMNDQPQHF.

CDR3 nucleotides: TGTGCCAGCAGCGTGGAGGGGACAGGGCGAAGTTCCCAGTACTTC. Residues: CASSVEGTGRSSQYF. The V and J genes are TRBV7-9 and TRBJ2-5, with 9 bases fitting TRBD1. CDR1 and CDR2 (germline): SEHNR, FQNEAQ (reference sequence). With V trimmed by 5 bases and J by 9 bases, 13 bases remained unmatched. The CDR3 length is 15 residues.

J is TRBJ2-7 and V is TRBV4-1, with a possible D match to TRBD2 (6 bases). The germline V and J ends were trimmed by 4 bases and 5 bases, with 12 bases remaining between them. The CDR3 is 13 amino acids. CDR1 is MGHRA, CDR2 YSYEKL, per germline. Here the CDR3 reads CASSPPGVDEQYF. As DNA, the CDR3 is TGCGCCAGCAGCCCCCCGGGAGTCGACGAGCAGTACTTC.

V and J are TRBV18 and TRBJ1-5; possibly TRBD1 for D (5 bases). Deletions cut 5 bases from V and 2 bases from J, with 10 bases between. Germline V gene sequence: CDR1 KGHSH, CDR2 LQKENI. This CDR3 region has 14 residues. CDR3 DNA sequence: TGTGCCAGCTCAAGCGACAGAGGCAATCAGCCCCAGCATTTT. Translated, it gives CASSSDRGNQPQHF.